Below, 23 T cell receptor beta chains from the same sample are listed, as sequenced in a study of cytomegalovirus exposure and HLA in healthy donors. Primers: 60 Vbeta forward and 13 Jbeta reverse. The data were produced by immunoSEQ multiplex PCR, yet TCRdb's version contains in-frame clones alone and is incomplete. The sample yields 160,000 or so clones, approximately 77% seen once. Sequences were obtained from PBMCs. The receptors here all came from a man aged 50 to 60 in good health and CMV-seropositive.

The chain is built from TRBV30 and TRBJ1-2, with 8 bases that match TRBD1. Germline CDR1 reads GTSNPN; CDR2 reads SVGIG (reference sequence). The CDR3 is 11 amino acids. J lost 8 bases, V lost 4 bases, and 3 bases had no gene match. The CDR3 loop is CAWTGGLGYTF. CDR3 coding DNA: TGTGCCTGGACAGGGGGCTTGGGCTACACCTTC.

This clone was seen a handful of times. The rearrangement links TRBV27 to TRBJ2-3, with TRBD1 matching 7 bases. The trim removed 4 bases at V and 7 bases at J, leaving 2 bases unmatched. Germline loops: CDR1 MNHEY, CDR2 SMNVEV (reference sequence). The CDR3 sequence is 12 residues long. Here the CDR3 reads CASSSQGHTQYF. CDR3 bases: TGTGCCAGCAGTTCACAGGGGCATACGCAGTATTTT.

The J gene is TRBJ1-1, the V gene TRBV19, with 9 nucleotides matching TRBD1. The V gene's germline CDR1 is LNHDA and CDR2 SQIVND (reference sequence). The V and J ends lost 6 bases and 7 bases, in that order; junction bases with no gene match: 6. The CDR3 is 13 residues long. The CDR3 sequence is CASREQGAGEAFF. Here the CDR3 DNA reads TGTGCCAGTAGGGAACAGGGGGCGGGTGAAGCTTTCTTT.

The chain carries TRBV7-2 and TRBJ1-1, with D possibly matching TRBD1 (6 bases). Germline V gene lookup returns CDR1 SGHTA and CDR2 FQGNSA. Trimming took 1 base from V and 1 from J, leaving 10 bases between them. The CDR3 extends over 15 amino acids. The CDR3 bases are TGTGCCAGCAGCTTAGTTGGGGGCTCGAACACTGAAGCTTTCTTT. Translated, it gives CASSLVGGSNTEAFF. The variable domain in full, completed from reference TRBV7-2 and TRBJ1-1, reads GAGVSQSPSNKVTEKGKDVELRCDPISGHTALYWYRQSLGQGLEFLIYFQGNSAPDKSGLPSDRFSAERTGGSVSTLTIQRTQQEDSAVYLCASSLVGGSNTEAFFGQGTRLTVV.

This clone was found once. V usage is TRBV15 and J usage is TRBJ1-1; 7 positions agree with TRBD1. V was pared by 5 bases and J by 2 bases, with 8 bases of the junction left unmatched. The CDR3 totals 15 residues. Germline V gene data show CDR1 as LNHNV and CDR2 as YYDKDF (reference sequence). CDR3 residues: CATSGRNRGNTEAFF. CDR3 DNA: TGTGCCACCAGCGGCAGAAACAGGGGCAACACTGAAGCTTTCTTT.

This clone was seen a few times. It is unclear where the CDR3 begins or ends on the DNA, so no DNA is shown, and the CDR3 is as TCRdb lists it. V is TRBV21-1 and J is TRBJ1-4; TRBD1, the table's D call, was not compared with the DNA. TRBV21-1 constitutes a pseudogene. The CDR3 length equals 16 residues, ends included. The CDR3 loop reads CASSKWAGGNGEKLFF.

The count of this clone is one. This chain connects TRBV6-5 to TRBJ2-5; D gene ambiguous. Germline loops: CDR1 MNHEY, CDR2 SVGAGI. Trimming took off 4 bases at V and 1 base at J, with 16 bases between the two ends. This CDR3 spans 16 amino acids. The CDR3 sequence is CASSSFSLVLQETQYF. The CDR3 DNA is TGTGCCAGCAGTTCGTTTAGCCTGGTCCTCCAAGAGACCCAGTACTTC.

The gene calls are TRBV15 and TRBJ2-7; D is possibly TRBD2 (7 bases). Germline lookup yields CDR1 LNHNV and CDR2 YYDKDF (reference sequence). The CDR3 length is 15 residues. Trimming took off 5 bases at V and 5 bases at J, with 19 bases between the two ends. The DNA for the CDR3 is TGTGCCACCAGCGCTGGCGGGGGCGGGGTCAACGAGCAGTACTTC. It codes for CATSAGGGGVNEQYF.

CDR3 sequence: CASRAGVNEKLFF. The CDR3 nucleotides read TGTGCCAGCAGGGCGGGAGTTAATGAAAAACTGTTTTTT. This chain uses TRBV6-5 with TRBJ1-4; D uncertain. CDR3 length: 13 amino acids. In germline, CDR1 is MNHEY, CDR2 SVGAGI. Trimming took off 6 bases at V and 4 bases at J, with 9 bases between the two ends.

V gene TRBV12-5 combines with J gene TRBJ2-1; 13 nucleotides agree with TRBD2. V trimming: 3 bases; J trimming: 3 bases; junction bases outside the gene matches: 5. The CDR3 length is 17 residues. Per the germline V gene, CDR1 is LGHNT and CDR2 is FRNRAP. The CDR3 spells CASGLTSGGEIYNEQFF. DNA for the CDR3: TGTGCTAGTGGTTTAACTAGCGGGGGGGAAATCTACAATGAGCAGTTCTTC. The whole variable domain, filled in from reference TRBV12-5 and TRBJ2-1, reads DARVTQTPRHKVTEMGQEVTMRCQPILGHNTVFWYRQTMMQGLELLAYFRNRAPLDDSGMPKDRFSAEMPDATLATLKIQPSEPRDSAVYFCASGLTSGGEIYNEQFFGPGTRLTVL.

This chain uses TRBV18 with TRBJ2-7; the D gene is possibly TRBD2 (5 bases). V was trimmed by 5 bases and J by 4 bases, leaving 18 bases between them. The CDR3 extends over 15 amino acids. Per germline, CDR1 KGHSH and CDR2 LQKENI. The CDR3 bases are TGTGCCAGCTCAAAGGACCCTCTACGGGGTTACGAGCAGTACTTC. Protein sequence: CASSKDPLRGYEQYF. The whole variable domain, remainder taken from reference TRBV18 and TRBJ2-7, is NAGVMQNPRHLVRRRGQEARLRCSPMKGHSHVYWYRQLPEEGLKFMVYLQKENIIDESGMPKERFSAEFPKEGPSILRIQQVVRGDSAAYFCASSKDPLRGYEQYFGPGTRLTVT.

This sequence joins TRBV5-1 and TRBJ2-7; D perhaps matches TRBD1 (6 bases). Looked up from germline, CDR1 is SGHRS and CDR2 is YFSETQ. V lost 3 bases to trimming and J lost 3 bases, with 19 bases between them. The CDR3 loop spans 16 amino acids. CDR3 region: CASSSSPSQGSYEQYF. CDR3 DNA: TGCGCCAGCAGCTCCTCCCCGTCGCAGGGGAGCTACGAGCAGTACTTC.

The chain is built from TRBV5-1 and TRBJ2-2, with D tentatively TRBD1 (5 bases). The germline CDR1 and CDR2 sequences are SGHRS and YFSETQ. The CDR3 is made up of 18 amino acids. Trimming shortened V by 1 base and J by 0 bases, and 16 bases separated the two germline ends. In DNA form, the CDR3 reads TGCGCCAGCAGCTTGCCTTATAGACAGCGTGCGAACACCGGGGAGCTGTTTTTT. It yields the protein CASSLPYRQRANTGELFF. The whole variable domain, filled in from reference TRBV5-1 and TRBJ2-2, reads KAGVTQTPRYLIKTRGQQVTLSCSPISGHRSVSWYQQTPGQGLQFLFEYFSETQRNKGNFPGRFSGRQFSNSRSEMNVSTLELGDSALYLCASSLPYRQRANTGELFFGEGSRLTVL.

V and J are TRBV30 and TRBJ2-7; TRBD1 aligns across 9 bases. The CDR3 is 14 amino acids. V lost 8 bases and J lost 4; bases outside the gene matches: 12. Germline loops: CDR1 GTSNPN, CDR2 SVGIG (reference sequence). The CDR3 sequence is CAGSKGQGIYEQYF. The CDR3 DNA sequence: TGTGCCGGGTCGAAGGGACAGGGTATTTACGAGCAGTACTTC.

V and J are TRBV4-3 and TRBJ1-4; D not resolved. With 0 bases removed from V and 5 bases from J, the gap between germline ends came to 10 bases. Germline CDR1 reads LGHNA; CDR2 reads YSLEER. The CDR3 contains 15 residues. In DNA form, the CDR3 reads TGCGCCAGCAGCCAAGATGGAGGCCGAAATGAAAAACTGTTTTTT. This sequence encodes CASSQDGGRNEKLFF.

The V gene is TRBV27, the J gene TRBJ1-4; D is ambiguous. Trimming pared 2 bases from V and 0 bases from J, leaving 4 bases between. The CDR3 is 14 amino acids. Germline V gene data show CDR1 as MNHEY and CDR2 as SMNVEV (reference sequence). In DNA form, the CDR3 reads TGTGCCAGCAGTTTAACTGCAACTAATGAAAAACTGTTTTTT. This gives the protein CASSLTATNEKLFF.

The chain's CDR3 is CSVVGQGKLKEQYF. CDR3 DNA sequence: TGCAGCGTGGTGGGACAGGGGAAGTTAAAAGAGCAGTACTTC. The chain employs TRBV29-1 and TRBJ2-7, with 10 bases that match TRBD1. Germline-derived CDR1 and CDR2 are SQVTM and ANQGSEA. Trimming removed 6 bases from V and 7 bases from J; junction bases left unmatched: 12. This CDR3 contains 14 residues.

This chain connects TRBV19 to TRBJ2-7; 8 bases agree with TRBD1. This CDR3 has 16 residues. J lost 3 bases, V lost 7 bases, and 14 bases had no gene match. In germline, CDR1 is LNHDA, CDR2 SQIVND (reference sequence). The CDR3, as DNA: TGTGCCAGTATTAGGTGGGGACAGGTAGCCAACTACGAGCAGTACTTC. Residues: CASIRWGQVANYEQYF.

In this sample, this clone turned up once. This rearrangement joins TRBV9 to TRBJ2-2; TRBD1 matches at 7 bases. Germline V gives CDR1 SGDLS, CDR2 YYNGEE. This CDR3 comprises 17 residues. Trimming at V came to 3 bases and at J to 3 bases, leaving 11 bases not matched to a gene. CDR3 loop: CASSGGTGTVDTGELFF. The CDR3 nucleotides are TGTGCCAGCAGCGGAGGTACCGGGACAGTCGACACCGGGGAGCTGTTTTTT.

The CDR3: CASSQEGQSDPYGYTF. CDR3 DNA: TGCGCCAGCAGCCAAGAGGGGCAGTCCGACCCCTATGGCTACACCTTC. The rearrangement links TRBV4-1 to TRBJ1-2, with D tentatively TRBD1 (5 bases). Germline-derived CDR1 and CDR2 are MGHRA and YSYEKL. CDR3 length: 16 residues. Trimming removed 0 bases from V and 4 bases from J, with 15 bases in between.

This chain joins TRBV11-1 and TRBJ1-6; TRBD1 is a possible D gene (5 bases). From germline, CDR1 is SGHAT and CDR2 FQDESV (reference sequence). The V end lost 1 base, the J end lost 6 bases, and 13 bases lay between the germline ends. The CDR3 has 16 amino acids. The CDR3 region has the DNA TGTGCCAGCAGCTTAGTCGCGGGACTGTCTAATTCACCCCTCCACTTT. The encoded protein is CASSLVAGLSNSPLHF.

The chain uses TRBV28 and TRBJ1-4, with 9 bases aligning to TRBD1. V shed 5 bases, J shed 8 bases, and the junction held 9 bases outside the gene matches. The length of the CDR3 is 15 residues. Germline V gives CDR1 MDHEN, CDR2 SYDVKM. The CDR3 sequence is CASSGSGQGDEKLFF. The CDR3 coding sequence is TGTGCCAGCAGTGGGTCGGGACAGGGCGACGAAAAACTGTTTTTT.

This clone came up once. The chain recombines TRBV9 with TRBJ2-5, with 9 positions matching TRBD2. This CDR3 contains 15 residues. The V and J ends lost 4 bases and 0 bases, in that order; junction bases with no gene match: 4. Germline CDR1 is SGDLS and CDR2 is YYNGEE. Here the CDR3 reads CASSRTSAYQETQYF. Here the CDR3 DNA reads TGTGCCAGCAGCCGGACTAGCGCGTACCAAGAGACCCAGTACTTC.